Listed here are 19 T cell receptor beta chains from one sample, sequenced in a study of shared clonotypes between healthy human individuals. Naive CD8 cells comprised CD45RO-negative, CCR7-positively selected cells, excluding terminally differentiated effector memory CD45RA+ cells. Libraries were prepared by immunoSEQ multiplex PCR; TCRdb keeps only in-frame clonotypes and omits some of them. Altogether some 2,100,000 clones are present, 85% to 95% being singletons, with the ten largest covering about 1.5%. The sample consisted of naive CD8+ T cells from PBMCs. The receptors originated from a man between 18 and 35 years old in good health. Some clones in this sample may be carry-over from other donors' samples.

This sequence joins TRBV4-1 and TRBJ2-1, with 13 positions matching TRBD2. V gave up 7 bases and J gave up 9 bases; unmatched junction bases: 6. Germline V gene data show CDR1 as MGHRA and CDR2 as YSYEKL. The CDR3 totals 14 residues. Written as DNA, the CDR3 is TGCGCCAGCACTTTGGGACTAGCGGGACCTGAGCAGTTCTTC. Residues: CASTLGLAGPEQFF.

The V and J genes are TRBV16 and TRBJ2-7, with 8 bases fitting TRBD1. V lost 0 bases to trimming and J lost 4 bases; unmatched junction nucleotides: 8. CDR3 size: 16 residues. Germline CDR1 and CDR2: KGHSY and FQNENV. CDR3 in amino acids: CASSQSIGTGNYEQYF. The CDR3 nucleotides are TGTGCCAGCAGCCAATCGATAGGGACAGGAAATTACGAGCAGTACTTC. Drawing the rest from reference TRBV16 and TRBJ2-7, the complete variable domain is GEEVAQTPKHLVRGEGQKAKLYCAPIKGHSYVFWYQQVLKNEFKFLISFQNENVFDETGMPKERFSAKCLPNSPCSLEIQATKLEDSAVYFCASSQSIGTGNYEQYFGPGTRLTVT.

This clone has only one observation. V and J are TRBV30 and TRBJ2-5; 10 bases match TRBD1. CDR1 and CDR2 from the germline V gene are GTSNPN and SVGIG (reference sequence). J lost 4 bases, V lost 3 bases, and 8 bases had no gene match. This CDR3 region has 15 residues. CDR3 nucleotide sequence: TGTGCCTGGAGGCCGGGACAGGGGTTGCGAGAGACCCAGTACTTC. Amino acid sequence: CAWRPGQGLRETQYF.

V is TRBV10-1 and J is TRBJ2-3; 9 positions agree with TRBD2. V lost 0 bases and J lost 11; bases outside the gene matches: 3. Per the germline V gene, CDR1 is WNHNN and CDR2 is SYGVQD (reference sequence). There are 13 residues in the CDR3. The CDR3 loop is CASSESTSGKQYF. The CDR3 DNA reads as TGCGCCAGCAGTGAGTCGACTAGCGGCAAGCAGTATTTT.

The chain carries TRBV28 and TRBJ1-4; the D is unclear. V lost 8 bases and J lost 4, with 14 bases in between. Germline V gene lookup returns CDR1 MDHEN and CDR2 SYDVKM. The CDR3 loop spans 14 amino acids. The CDR3 nucleotides are TGTGCCAGCGAAAAGACTAGACTTAATGAAAAACTGTTTTTT. This sequence encodes CASEKTRLNEKLFF. Combining the CDR3 with reference TRBV28 and TRBJ1-4 gives the whole variable domain DVKVTQSSRYLVKRTGEKVFLECVQDMDHENMFWYRQDPGLGLRLIYFSYDVKMKEKGDIPEGYSVSREKKERFSLILESASTNQTSMYLCASEKTRLNEKLFFGSGTQLSVL.

As concerns this clone: The same CDR3 also results from other DNA sequences found in this sample. This rearrangement joins TRBV7-8 to TRBJ2-1; D is ambiguous. V gave up 4 bases and J gave up 0 bases, with 7 bases separating them. In germline, CDR1 is SGHVS, CDR2 FQNEAQ. The CDR3 runs 14 residues. CDR3 DNA: TGTGCCAGCAGCTCGACTGGCTCCTACAATGAGCAGTTCTTC. Protein product: CASSSTGSYNEQFF.

The V gene is TRBV30, the J gene TRBJ1-6; D is undetermined. The CDR3 runs to 12 residues. CDR1 and CDR2 (germline): GTSNPN, SVGIG (reference sequence). V lost 7 bases to trimming and J lost 6 bases, with 10 bases between them. The DNA for the CDR3 is TGTGCCTTTGTTTCTGGTAATTCACCCCTCCACTTT. Protein product: CAFVSGNSPLHF.

Comment on this clone: Additional DNA sequences in this sample encode the identical CDR3. The chain is built from TRBV11-3 and TRBJ2-1; 7 bases fit TRBD2. The germline V gene encodes CDR1 SGHNT and CDR2 YENEEA. The CDR3 contains 15 residues. The V segment lost 5 bases and the J segment 4 bases; nucleotides outside the gene matches: 8. This CDR3 reads CASSPGGRSYNEQFF. Here the CDR3 DNA reads TGTGCCAGCAGCCCCGGGGGGAGGAGTTACAATGAGCAGTTCTTC.

In its sample, this clone was seen a few times. This rearrangement joins TRBV5-4 to TRBJ1-2; D uncertain. Germline lookup yields CDR1 SGHNT and CDR2 YYREEE (reference sequence). The V end lost 3 bases, the J end lost 7 bases, and 13 bases lay between the germline ends. There are 13 residues in the CDR3. The CDR3 spells CASSWTVAGGYTF. The DNA for the CDR3 is TGTGCCAGCAGCTGGACTGTCGCAGGTGGCTACACCTTC. Combining the CDR3 with reference TRBV5-4 and TRBJ1-2 gives the whole variable domain ETGVTQSPTHLIKTRGQQVTLRCSSQSGHNTVSWYQQALGQGPQFIFQYYREEENGRGNFPPRFSGLQFPNYSSELNVNALELDDSALYLCASSWTVAGGYTFGSGTRLTVV.

The rearrangement links TRBV5-6 to TRBJ2-2; TRBD2 agrees at 7 bases. Germline V gene lookup returns CDR1 SGHDT and CDR2 YYEEEE. The CDR3 has 17 amino acids. The junction had 11 bases not matched to a gene; V was cut back by 0 bases and J by 6 bases. The CDR3: CASSLALAAIDAGELFF. CDR3 nucleotides: TGTGCCAGCAGCTTGGCCCTAGCGGCCATCGACGCCGGGGAGCTGTTTTTT.

CDR3 nucleotide sequence: TGTGCCAGCAGGGGGGGACTAGCGGGAGTTACCCGCACAGATACGCAGTATTTT. This codes for CASRGGLAGVTRTDTQYF. The chain employs TRBV27 and TRBJ2-3; 14 nucleotides align to TRBD2. The length of the CDR3 is 18 residues. Germline CDR1 is MNHEY and CDR2 is SMNVEV (reference sequence). J gave up 1 base and V 6 bases, and 9 bases lay outside the gene matches.

The chain has TRBV21-1 and TRBJ1-2; the listed D gene, TRBD1, was not tested against the DNA. TRBV21-1 is classified as a pseudogene. This CDR3 spans 13 amino acids. CDR3 nucleotides: TGTGCCAGCAGCCCACAGAATGGGCATGGCTACACCTTC. It translates to CASSPQNGHGYTF.

This clone occurred once. The chain joins TRBV6-1 to TRBJ1-1; no clear D. V lost 3 bases and J 0 bases, leaving 11 bases between the germline ends. The CDR3 runs 15 residues. From germline, CDR1 is MNHNS and CDR2 SASEGT. The CDR3 sequence is CASSDFVLMNTEAFF. Here the CDR3 DNA reads TGTGCCAGCAGTGATTTTGTGTTAATGAACACTGAAGCTTTCTTT.

The chain links TRBV25-1 to TRBJ2-7; D is possibly TRBD1 (5 bases). This CDR3 is 12 amino acids long. The germline V gene has CDR1 MGHDK and CDR2 SYGVNS. Between the trimmed V and J ends, which lost 10 bases and 9 bases, there was a span of 19 bases. Here the CDR3 reads CATHGGATGQYF. The CDR3 nucleotides are TGTGCCACCCACGGTGGGGCCACCGGGCAGTACTTC.

The rearrangement joins TRBV5-1 to TRBJ2-7, with D tentatively TRBD1 or TRBD2 (5 bases each). Germline-derived CDR1 and CDR2 are SGHRS and YFSETQ. The ends were cut back, 0 bases at V and 4 bases at J, with 11 bases in the middle. The CDR3 is made up of 14 amino acids. CDR3 loop: CASSLGGPFYEQYF. In DNA, the CDR3 is TGCGCCAGCAGCTTGGGGGGACCCTTTTACGAGCAGTACTTC.

CDR3 DNA: TGTGCCAGTAGTATAGGTCCGGACCGGGCCGCCTATGGCTACACCTTC. This translates into CASSIGPDRAAYGYTF. The chain uses TRBV19 and TRBJ1-2, with unresolved D. The length of the CDR3 is 16 residues. The germline V gene encodes CDR1 LNHDA and CDR2 SQIVND (reference sequence). The V gene lost 1 base and the J gene lost 4 bases, with 16 bases spanning the gap.

The chain is built from TRBV6-5 and TRBJ2-1; 9 bases map to TRBD2. The CDR3 contains 14 residues. Germline CDR1 MNHEY, CDR2 SVGAGI. Trimming at V came to 5 bases and at J to 5 bases, leaving 4 bases not matched to a gene. In DNA, the CDR3 is TGTGCCAGCAGTCCCCGGACTAGCGACAATGAGCAGTTCTTC. Its protein is CASSPRTSDNEQFF.

The rearrangement joins TRBV28 to TRBJ1-5; no clear D. The CDR3 is 15 residues long. Germline-derived CDR1 and CDR2 are MDHEN and SYDVKM. V was clipped by 3 bases and J by 6 bases, with 15 bases between them. CDR3 loop: CASSLPPEGSQPQHF. DNA of the CDR3: TGTGCCAGCAGTTTGCCCCCGGAGGGTAGTCAGCCCCAGCATTTT.

V is TRBV7-8 and J is TRBJ1-1, with TRBD1 identical over 7 bases. The germline gives CDR1 SGHVS, CDR2 FQNEAQ. The CDR3 runs 16 residues. V lost 5 bases to trimming and J lost 2 bases; unmatched junction nucleotides: 11. The DNA for the CDR3 is TGTGCCAGCAGCCCGGACAGGACAAGGCAAAACACTGAAGCTTTCTTT. Encoded protein: CASSPDRTRQNTEAFF.